Listed below are T cell receptor beta chains from one sample, sequenced in a study of T-cell reconstitution after alpha-beta-depleted transplantation in children. TCRdb redid the calling of the PCR reads with MiXCR, one entry per CDR3 protein. The sample lists 90,000 to 100,000 distinct CDR3 sequences; 9.5% to 15% were seen once. Material: PBMCs from the stem cell graft donor, obtained from the stem cell graft. The receptors shown here come from a human donor who donated a stem cell graft to a child with inherited bone marrow failure. CDR3s include the opening cysteine and the closing phenylalanine or tryptophan. A D gene is named only where the DNA matches it firmly. Expanded clones get a size class; other rows say once, few or many, or leave the size out.

v_call	j_call	clone_size	d_call	cdr3_aa	cdr3_nt
TRBV5-6	TRBJ2-2	.	.	CASSPGVAAGPGELFF	TGTGCCAGCAGCCCCGGGGTAGCGGCAGGCCCCGGGGAGCTGTTTTTT
TRBV20-1	TRBJ2-3	many	.	CSARLGPPAQYF	TGCAGTGCTAGACTTGGTCCCCCGGCGCAGTATTTT
TRBV12-3/TRBV12-4	TRBJ2-7	many	TRBD2	CASSLQAGSYEQYF	TGTGCCAGCAGTTTACAAGCGGGGTCCTACGAGCAGTACTTC
TRBV7-9	TRBJ2-3	few	.	CASSPARDKNTDTQYF	TGTGCCAGCAGCCCGGCCCGGGACAAGAACACAGATACGCAGTATTTT
TRBV5-1	TRBJ2-3	few	TRBD2	CASSAGTRSSTDTQYF	TGCGCCAGCAGCGCCGGGACTAGGTCCAGCACAGATACGCAGTATTTT
TRBV5-1	TRBJ2-5	many	.	CASSLAGRRQGGGAQYF	TGCGCCAGCAGCTTGGCCGGACGTCGACAGGGTGGGGGGGCCCAGTACTTC
TRBV7-3	TRBJ2-2	.	TRBD1	CASSLIGTGATGELFF	TGTGCCAGCAGCCTAATCGGGACAGGGGCTACCGGGGAGCTGTTTTTT
TRBV5-1	TRBJ1-2	many	TRBD1	CASSLAATGEYGYTF	TGCGCCAGCAGCTTGGCCGCGACAGGGGAGTATGGCTACACCTTC
TRBV7-3	TRBJ2-1	few	TRBD2	CASSLSGGAYNEQFF	TGTGCCAGCAGCCTTAGCGGGGGGGCATACAATGAGCAGTTCTTC
TRBV29-1	TRBJ2-7	many	TRBD1	CSFQTGDSYEQYF	TGCAGCTTCCAAACAGGGGATTCCTACGAGCAGTACTTC
TRBV7-3	TRBJ2-5	many	TRBD1	CASSRDRGSQETQYF	TGTGCCAGCAGCAGGGACAGGGGCTCCCAAGAGACCCAGTACTTC
TRBV5-1	TRBJ2-3	many	.	CASSLDSFTDTQYF	TGCGCCAGCAGCTTGGACAGTTTCACAGATACGCAGTATTTT
TRBV6-2/TRBV6-3	TRBJ1-1	.	TRBD1	CASRHRGTDYLRMNIEAFF	TGTGCCAGCAGGCACAGGGGGACCGACTACCTGAGGATGAACATTGAAGCTTTCTTT
TRBV28	TRBJ1-5	many	.	CASSLRQSYQPQHF	TGTGCCAGCAGTTTACGACAATCGTACCAGCCCCAGCATTTT
TRBV12-3/TRBV12-4	TRBJ2-3	many	TRBD2	CASSLSGGGTDTQYF	TGTGCCAGCAGTCTTAGCGGGGGAGGCACAGATACGCAGTATTTT
TRBV6-2/TRBV6-3	TRBJ1-1	.	.	CASSSARTVEVAFF	TGTGCCAGCAGTTCCGCCCGGACCGTCGAAGTAGCTTTCTTT
TRBV9	TRBJ1-1	many	.	CASSVVGGDKTDTEAFF	TGTGCCAGCAGCGTAGTAGGAGGAGATAAAACTGACACTGAAGCTTTCTTT
TRBV28	TRBJ1-5	many	TRBD1	CASTSTGGWDQPQHF	TGTGCCAGCACTTCCACAGGGGGCTGGGATCAGCCCCAGCATTTT
TRBV9	TRBJ2-4	.	.	CASSVGGNKNIQYF	TGTGCCAGCAGCGTAGGAGGTAACAAAAACATTCAGTACTTC
TRBV12-3/TRBV12-4	TRBJ1-1	many	.	CASTQSLNTEAFF	TGTGCCAGCACCCAAAGCCTGAACACTGAAGCTTTCTTT
TRBV11-1	TRBJ1-5	.	TRBD1	CASSLTPQGTGVNQPQHF	TGTGCCAGCAGCTTAACCCCCCAGGGGACAGGGGTCAATCAGCCCCAGCATTTT
TRBV6-1	TRBJ2-5	many	TRBD1	CASSRGQPGETQYF	TGTGCCAGCAGCCGGGGACAGCCTGGGGAGACCCAGTACTTC
TRBV15	TRBJ2-1	many	.	CATSRGDQWNEQFF	TGTGCCACCAGCAGAGGTGACCAGTGGAATGAGCAGTTCTTC
TRBV5-6	TRBJ2-1	few	.	CASSPPSTNYNEQFF	TGTGCCAGCAGCCCACCTAGCACCAACTACAATGAGCAGTTCTTC
TRBV5-1	TRBJ1-1	.	.	CASSLGMAENTEAFF	TGCGCCAGCAGCTTGGGTATGGCCGAGAACACTGAAGCTTTCTTT
TRBV13	TRBJ2-7	many	TRBD2	CASSKRGGAWEQYF	TGTGCCAGCAGCAAGCGCGGGGGAGCTTGGGAGCAGTACTTC
TRBV20-1	TRBJ2-4	many	.	CSASSDTNIQYF	TGCAGTGCTAGTTCTGACACAAACATTCAGTACTTC
TRBV19	TRBJ2-7	.	TRBD2	CASSPGLAPREQYF	TGTGCCAGTAGCCCGGGACTAGCGCCGAGGGAGCAGTACTTC
TRBV7-9	TRBJ2-7	.	.	CAMSFWSSYEQYF	TGTGCCATGAGCTTCTGGAGCTCCTACGAGCAGTACTTC
TRBV27	TRBJ2-1	many	.	CATTSTGTYPSGREPKQFF	TGTGCCACCACTAGTACCGGGACCTACCCCAGTGGACGGGAGCCCAAGCAGTTCTTC
TRBV5-5	TRBJ1-6	many	TRBD1	CASSFLGQGAYSPLHF	TGTGCCAGCAGCTTTCTAGGACAGGGGGCGTATTCACCCCTCCACTTT
TRBV5-1	TRBJ1-1	many	TRBD1	CASSLAGTGGFEAFF	TGCGCCAGCAGCTTGGCCGGGACAGGGGGCTTCGAAGCTTTCTTT
TRBV4-2	TRBJ2-1	.	.	CASSPRVLSYNEQFF	TGTGCCAGCAGCCCCAGGGTGCTCTCCTACAATGAGCAGTTCTTC
TRBV6-2/TRBV6-3	TRBJ1-5	many	.	CASAGSLIQPQHF	TGTGCCAGCGCCGGGTCCTTGATCCAGCCCCAGCATTTT
TRBV5-1	TRBJ2-3	.	.	CASSGDPRDTQYF	TGCGCCAGCAGCGGTGATCCACGAGATACGCAGTATTTT
TRBV29-1	TRBJ2-1	many	TRBD2	CSVEWGLAGGRTYNEQFF	TGCAGCGTTGAGTGGGGACTAGCGGGAGGGAGGACGTACAATGAGCAGTTCTTC
TRBV12-3/TRBV12-4	TRBJ1-4	many	.	CASSLNRQGKLFF	TGTGCCAGCAGTTTGAATAGGCAGGGAAAACTGTTTTTT
TRBV7-8	TRBJ2-3	many	.	CASSPSASTDTQYF	TGTGCCAGCAGCCCTAGCGCGAGCACAGATACGCAGTATTTT
TRBV20-1	TRBJ1-1	many	.	CSAGTPRLGTEAFF	TGCAGTGCTGGGACACCCCGGTTGGGCACTGAAGCTTTCTTT
TRBV20-1	TRBJ1-5	many	.	CSARGYSNQPQHF	TGCAGTGCTAGGGGCTATAGCAATCAGCCCCAGCATTTT
TRBV12-3/TRBV12-4	TRBJ1-2	few	.	CASCPRDTPNYGYTF	TGTGCCAGCTGCCCCCGGGACACCCCTAACTATGGCTACACCTTC
TRBV7-2	TRBJ2-5	many	TRBD2	CASSLSPWGAGGETQYF	TGTGCCAGCAGCTTATCGCCATGGGGGGCGGGGGGAGAGACCCAGTACTTC
TRBV29-1	TRBJ2-7	many	TRBD2	CSVSPGLALDEQYF	TGCAGCGTCTCACCGGGACTAGCGTTGGACGAGCAGTACTTC
TRBV7-8	TRBJ1-4	many	.	CASSEGRTTNEKLFF	TGTGCCAGCAGCGAAGGGCGCACAACTAATGAAAAACTGTTTTTT
TRBV7-2	TRBJ1-1	many	.	CASSLVVGANTEAFF	TGTGCCAGCAGCTTAGTAGTCGGAGCGAACACTGAAGCTTTCTTT
TRBV27	TRBJ2-1	many	TRBD2	CASSFGLAGGNEQFF	TGTGCCAGCAGCTTTGGACTAGCGGGGGGCAATGAGCAGTTCTTC
TRBV2	TRBJ2-1	.	.	CASSVGASSYNEQFF	TGTGCCAGCAGTGTGGGGGCGAGCTCCTACAATGAGCAGTTCTTC
TRBV10-3	TRBJ1-5	many	.	CAISESRSHNQPQHF	TGTGCCATCAGTGAGTCGAGAAGCCATAATCAGCCCCAGCATTTT
TRBV24-1	TRBJ2-3	many	.	CATSSPGSNTDTQYF	TGTGCCACCAGTTCCCCGGGATCCAATACAGATACGCAGTATTTT
TRBV12-3/TRBV12-4	TRBJ2-1	many	.	CASTDRIGYNEQFF	TGTGCCAGTACAGACAGAATTGGATACAATGAGCAGTTCTTC
TRBV7-2	TRBJ2-7	many	.	CASSLAHAPTEQYF	TGTGCCAGCAGCTTAGCGCACGCCCCAACGGAGCAGTACTTC
TRBV2	TRBJ1-2	few	.	CASSRDGNYGYTF	TGTGCCAGCAGTAGGGACGGCAACTATGGCTACACCTTC